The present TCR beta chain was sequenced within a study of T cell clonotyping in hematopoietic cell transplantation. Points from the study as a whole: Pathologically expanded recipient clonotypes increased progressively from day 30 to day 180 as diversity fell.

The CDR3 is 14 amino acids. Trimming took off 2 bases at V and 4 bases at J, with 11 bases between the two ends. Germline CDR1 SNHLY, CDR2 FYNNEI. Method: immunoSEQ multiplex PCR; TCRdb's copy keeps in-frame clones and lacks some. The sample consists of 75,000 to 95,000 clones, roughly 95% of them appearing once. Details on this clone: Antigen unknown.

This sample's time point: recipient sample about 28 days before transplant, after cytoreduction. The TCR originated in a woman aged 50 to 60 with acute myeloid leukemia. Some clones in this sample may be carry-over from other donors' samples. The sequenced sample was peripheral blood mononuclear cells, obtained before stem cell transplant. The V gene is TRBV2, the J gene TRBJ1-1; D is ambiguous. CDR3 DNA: TGTGCCAGCAGTGAATTTGGGGTTGGCACTGAAGCTTTCTTT. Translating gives CASSEFGVGTEAFF.